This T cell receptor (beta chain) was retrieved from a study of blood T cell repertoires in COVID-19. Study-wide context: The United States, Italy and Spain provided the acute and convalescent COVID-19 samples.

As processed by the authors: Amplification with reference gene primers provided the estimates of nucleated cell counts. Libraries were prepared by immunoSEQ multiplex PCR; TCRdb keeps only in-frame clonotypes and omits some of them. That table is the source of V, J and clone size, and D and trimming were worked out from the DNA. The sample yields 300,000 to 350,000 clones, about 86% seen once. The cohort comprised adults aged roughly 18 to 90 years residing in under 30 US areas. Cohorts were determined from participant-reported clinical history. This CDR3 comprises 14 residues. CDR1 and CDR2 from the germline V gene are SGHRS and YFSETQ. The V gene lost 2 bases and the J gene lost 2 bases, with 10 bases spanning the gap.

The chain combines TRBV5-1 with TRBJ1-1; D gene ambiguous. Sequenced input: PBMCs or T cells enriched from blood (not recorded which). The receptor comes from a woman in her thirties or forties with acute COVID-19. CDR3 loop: CASSFERVNTEAFF. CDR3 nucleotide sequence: TGCGCCAGCAGCTTCGAAAGAGTCAACACTGAAGCTTTCTTT.